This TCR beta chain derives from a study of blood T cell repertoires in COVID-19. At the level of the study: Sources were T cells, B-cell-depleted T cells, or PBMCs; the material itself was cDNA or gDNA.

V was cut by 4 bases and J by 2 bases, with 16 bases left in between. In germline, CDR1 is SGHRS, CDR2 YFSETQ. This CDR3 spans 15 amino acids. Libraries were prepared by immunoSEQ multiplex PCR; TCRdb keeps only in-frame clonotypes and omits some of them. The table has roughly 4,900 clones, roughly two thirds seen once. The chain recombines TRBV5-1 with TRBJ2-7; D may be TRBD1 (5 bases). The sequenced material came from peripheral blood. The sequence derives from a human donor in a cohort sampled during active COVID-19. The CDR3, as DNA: TGCGCCAGCAGCCCGGACCAACAGGACCCCTACGAGCAGTACTTC. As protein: CASSPDQQDPYEQYF.